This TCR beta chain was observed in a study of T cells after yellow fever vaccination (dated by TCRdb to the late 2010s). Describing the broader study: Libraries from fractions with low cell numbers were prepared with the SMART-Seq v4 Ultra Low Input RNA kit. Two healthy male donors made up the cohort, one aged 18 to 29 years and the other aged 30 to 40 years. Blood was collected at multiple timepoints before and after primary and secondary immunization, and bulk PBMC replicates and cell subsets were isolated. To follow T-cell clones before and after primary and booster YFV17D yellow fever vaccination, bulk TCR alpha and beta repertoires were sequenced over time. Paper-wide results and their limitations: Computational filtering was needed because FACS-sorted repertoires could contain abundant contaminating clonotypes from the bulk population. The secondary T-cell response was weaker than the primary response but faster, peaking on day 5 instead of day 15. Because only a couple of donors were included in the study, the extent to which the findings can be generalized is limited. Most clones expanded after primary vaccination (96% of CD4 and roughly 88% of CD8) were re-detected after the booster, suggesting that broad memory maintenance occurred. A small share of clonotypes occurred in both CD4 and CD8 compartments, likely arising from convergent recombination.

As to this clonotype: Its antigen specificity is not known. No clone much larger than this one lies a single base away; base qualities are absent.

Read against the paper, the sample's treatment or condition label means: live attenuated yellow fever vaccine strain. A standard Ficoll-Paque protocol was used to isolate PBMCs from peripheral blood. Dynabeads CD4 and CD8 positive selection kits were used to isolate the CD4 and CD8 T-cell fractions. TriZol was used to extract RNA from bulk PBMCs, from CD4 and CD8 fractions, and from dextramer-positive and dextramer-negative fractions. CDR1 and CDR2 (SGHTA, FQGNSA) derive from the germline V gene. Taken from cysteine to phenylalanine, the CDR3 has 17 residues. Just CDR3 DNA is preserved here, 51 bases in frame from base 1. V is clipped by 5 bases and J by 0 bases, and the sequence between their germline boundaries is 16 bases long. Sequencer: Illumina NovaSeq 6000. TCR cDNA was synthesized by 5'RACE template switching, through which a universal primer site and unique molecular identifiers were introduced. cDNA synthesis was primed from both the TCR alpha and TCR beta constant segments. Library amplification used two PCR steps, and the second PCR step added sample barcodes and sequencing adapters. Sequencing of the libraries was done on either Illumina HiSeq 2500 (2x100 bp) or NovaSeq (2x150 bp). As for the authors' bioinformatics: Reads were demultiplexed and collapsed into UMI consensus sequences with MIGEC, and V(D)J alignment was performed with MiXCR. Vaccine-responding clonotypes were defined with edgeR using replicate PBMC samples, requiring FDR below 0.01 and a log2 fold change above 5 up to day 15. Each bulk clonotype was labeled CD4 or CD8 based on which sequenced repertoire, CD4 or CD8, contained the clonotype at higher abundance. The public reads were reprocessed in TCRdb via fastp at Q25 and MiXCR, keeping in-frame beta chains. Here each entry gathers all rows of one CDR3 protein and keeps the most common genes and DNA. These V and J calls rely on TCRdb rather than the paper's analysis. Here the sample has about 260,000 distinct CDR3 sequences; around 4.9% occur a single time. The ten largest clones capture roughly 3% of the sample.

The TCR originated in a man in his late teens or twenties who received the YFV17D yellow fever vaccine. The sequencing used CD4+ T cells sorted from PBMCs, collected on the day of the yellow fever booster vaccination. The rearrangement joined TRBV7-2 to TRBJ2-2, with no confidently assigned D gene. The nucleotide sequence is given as TGTGCCAGCAGCCCCCGCCCGCCTTTTACGAACACCGGGGAGCTGTTTTTT. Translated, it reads CASSPRPPFTNTGELFF.